These T cell receptor beta chains were read from a single sample in a study of siplizumab effects on memory and regulatory T cells. The repertoire was sequenced with immunoSEQ multiplex PCR; TCRdb's copy has only in-frame clones and lacks some. Here the sample spans 90,000 to 120,000 clones, more than 90% being singletons. Material for sequencing was CD4+ T cells sorted from blood. All receptors come from a human donor in good health. Some clones in this sample may be carry-over from other donors' samples. The CDR3 runs from the conserved cysteine through the conserved F or W. Fields, in order: J gene, D gene, V gene, CDR3 protein. A D gene is named only where the DNA matches it firmly.

>TRBJ1-1|NA|TRBV6-5
CASSPGSRTEAFF
>TRBJ2-3|TRBD2|TRBV18
CASSRTSGSTDTQYF
>TRBJ2-2|TRBD1|TRBV5-4
CASSLEGQMYPGELFF
>TRBJ1-2|NA|TRBV19
CASSMTGDGYTF
>TRBJ1-2|NA|TRBV27
CASSPRGIPYGYTF
>TRBJ2-7|TRBD1|TRBV7-2
CASSYRQGPYEQYF
>TRBJ2-3|NA|TRBV2
CANRAGHSTDTQYF
>TRBJ2-7|NA|TRBV7-8
CASSLAGGNEQYF
>TRBJ2-3|NA|TRBV28
CASSLRTGTSSTDTQYF
>TRBJ2-3|NA|TRBV7-3
CASSLTYSHTDTQYF
>TRBJ1-1|NA|TRBV7-2
CASSLDRNTEAFF
>TRBJ2-1|NA|TRBV15
CATSRDLPKWAQGSPIDSYNEQFF
>TRBJ2-5|NA|TRBV19
CASSIGGSSRETQYF
>TRBJ1-3|NA|TRBV27
CASSPRLNSGNTIYF
>TRBJ1-3|NA|TRBV5-4
CASSPGAVLGNTIYF
>TRBJ1-5|NA|TRBV18
CASSPGDRSNQPQHF
>TRBJ1-5|NA|TRBV28
CASSGRVSNQPQHF
>TRBJ2-1|TRBD2|TRBV7-3
CASSATSGSISAVDEQFF
>TRBJ2-3|NA|TRBV27
CASSLAGQSTDTQYF
>TRBJ1-2|NA|TRBV6-5
CASRPGGPWGYTF
>TRBJ2-1|TRBD2|TRBV7-8
CASSPRRTSLRGNTYEQFF
>TRBJ1-2|NA|TRBV25-1
CASSEGAGDGYTF
>TRBJ2-5|NA|TRBV18
CASSPSETQYF
>TRBJ2-7|NA|TRBV15
CATSREVGEWRDEQYF
>TRBJ2-7|NA|TRBV28
CASSIGGFEQYF
>TRBJ2-1|NA|TRBV19
CASSIALRLSDEQFF
>TRBJ2-2|TRBD2|TRBV7-3
CASSLGGSGRFTGELFF
>TRBJ1-2|TRBD1|TRBV7-3
CASRDSDRPGLGYTF
>TRBJ2-3|NA|TRBV20-1
CSARGTDTQYF
>TRBJ2-3|NA|TRBV28
CASSPLAVHSTDTQYF
>TRBJ1-3|NA|TRBV5-1
CASSLEPSSGNTIYF
>TRBJ2-7|NA|TRBV5-5
CASSLEGYEQYF
>TRBJ2-1|TRBD2|TRBV5-1
CASTPSGRASGEQFF
>TRBJ2-3|TRBD2|TRBV5-6
CASSLAGLAGGRSTDTQYF
>TRBJ1-1|NA|TRBV7-9
CASSAGTNEAFF
>TRBJ1-1|TRBD1|TRBV7-9
CASSSKDRATEAFF
>TRBJ1-2|TRBD1|TRBV19
CASSSGRTGDNYGYTF
>TRBJ1-1|NA|TRBV15
CATSTIGNTEAFF
>TRBJ1-1|TRBD1|TRBV9
CASSGRQGADTEAFF
>TRBJ2-5|TRBD2|TRBV11-2
CASSERGGGGQETQYF
>TRBJ2-2|NA|TRBV2
CASIPQSTGELFF
>TRBJ1-1|TRBD1|TRBV5-1
CASSLLQGAVTEAFF
>TRBJ2-7|NA|TRBV13
CASSPTSPGTYEQYF
>TRBJ1-2|NA|TRBV6-5
CASSYRQGYGYTF
>TRBJ1-2|TRBD1|TRBV4-1
CASSPGTGMYGYTF
>TRBJ2-7|TRBD2|TRBV7-2
CASTPGLVIDEQYF
>TRBJ1-2|NA|TRBV6-1
CASSDQGLGYTF
>TRBJ2-7|NA|TRBV11-2
CASSLAKSKRHYEQYF
>TRBJ2-3|TRBD2|TRBV28
CASSFSSGVTDTQYF
>TRBJ2-7|TRBD1|TRBV7-3
CASTPRDRGMHEQYF
>TRBJ1-5|NA|TRBV14
CASSQGGNQPQHF
>TRBJ2-3|TRBD2|TRBV4-1
CASRSGAFGRARDTQYF
>TRBJ2-3|NA|TRBV5-1
CASSLGTGSSTDTQYF
>TRBJ2-7|NA|TRBV10-3
CAISTKDSSYEQYF
>TRBJ2-7|TRBD2|TRBV19
CASSIASGRALGEQYF
>TRBJ1-1|NA|TRBV6-1
CAAIRNRVGETEAFF
>TRBJ1-1|NA|TRBV18
CASSPQANTEAFF
>TRBJ2-3|TRBD2|TRBV5-1
CASSYSSGSSDTQYF